Listed below are T cell receptor beta chains from one sample, sequenced in a study of blood T cell repertoires in COVID-19. The table came from immunoSEQ multiplex PCR; TCRdb's copy has only in-frame clones and leaves some out. This sample has 80,000 to 100,000 clones; about 90% occur once, and the top ten carry 4% to 5%. Sample: peripheral blood. The receptors were gathered from a human donor with COVID-19, enrolled during active disease. The donor label of this sample is uncertain. Both conserved end residues are part of each CDR3. Fields, in order: CDR3 protein, CDR3 DNA, V gene, J gene, clone size, D gene. A D gene is named only where the DNA matches it firmly. Size tells how often a clone was seen (once, few, many) or the class of an expanded clone, and some rows leave it out.

CDR3: CASSQDMSGYKETQYF
DNA: TGTGCCAGCAGCCAAGATATGAGCGGGTATAAAGAGACCCAGTACTTC
V: TRBV3-1/TRBV3-2
J: TRBJ2-5
size: NA
D: NA

CDR3: CASSSPGQGNSYGYTF
DNA: TGTGCCAGCAGCTCGCCCGGACAGGGCAACTCCTATGGCTACACCTTC
V: TRBV7-2
J: TRBJ1-2
size: NA
D: TRBD1

CDR3: CASSLGTGYGETQYF
DNA: TGTGCCAGCAGCTTAGGGACAGGTTACGGAGAGACCCAGTACTTC
V: TRBV7-2
J: TRBJ2-5
size: NA
D: TRBD1

CDR3: CASSLGHSSHEQYF
DNA: TGTGCCAGCAGTTTGGGACACTCTAGCCACGAGCAGTACTTC
V: TRBV6-2/TRBV6-3
J: TRBJ2-7
size: NA
D: NA

CDR3: CATSDWVRTGLNTGELFF
DNA: TGTGCCACCAGTGATTGGGTTCGGACGGGACTGAACACCGGGGAGCTGTTTTTT
V: TRBV24-1
J: TRBJ2-2
size: NA
D: NA

CDR3: CASSVSRENTEAFF
DNA: TGCGCCAGCAGTGTTAGTCGGGAGAACACTGAAGCTTTCTTT
V: TRBV10-2
J: TRBJ1-1
size: NA
D: NA

CDR3: CASSFSAGGGTEAFF
DNA: TGTGCCAGCAGCTTTTCGGCCGGGGGAGGCACTGAAGCTTTCTTT
V: TRBV11-2
J: TRBJ1-1
size: NA
D: NA

CDR3: CASTPSGGAVQPDTQYF
DNA: TGTGCCAGCACCCCTAGCGGGGGGGCCGTGCAGCCAGATACGCAGTATTTT
V: TRBV21-1
J: TRBJ2-3
size: NA
D: NA

CDR3: CASSPPTGRDTEAFF
DNA: TGTGCCAGCTCACCACCGACAGGCCGGGACACTGAAGCTTTCTTT
V: TRBV18
J: TRBJ1-1
size: NA
D: NA

CDR3: CASSSRREGGETQYF
DNA: TGCGCCAGCAGCTCTAGGAGGGAAGGAGGAGAGACCCAGTACTTC
V: TRBV10-1
J: TRBJ2-5
size: few
D: NA

CDR3: CASSLGQGRGEQFF
DNA: TGTGCCAGCAGCCTTGGACAGGGTCGAGGTGAGCAGTTCTTC
V: TRBV7-9
J: TRBJ2-1
size: NA
D: TRBD1

CDR3: CASSLRGSSYGYTF
DNA: TGTGCCAGCAGCTTGCGGGGATCGAGCTATGGCTACACCTTC
V: TRBV11-2
J: TRBJ1-2
size: NA
D: NA

CDR3: CASSPRTSGGSDTQYF
DNA: TGTGCCAGCAGCCCCCGGACTAGCGGGGGGTCAGATACGCAGTATTTT
V: TRBV11-2
J: TRBJ2-3
size: NA
D: TRBD2

CDR3: CASSLGTATNEKLFF
DNA: TGTGCCAGCAGCCTCGGGACAGCAACTAATGAAAAACTGTTTTTT
V: TRBV14
J: TRBJ1-4
size: NA
D: TRBD1

CDR3: CASSLERGSRQYF
DNA: TGTGCCAGCAGTTTAGAAAGGGGCAGTAGGCAGTATTTT
V: TRBV12-3/TRBV12-4
J: TRBJ2-3
size: NA
D: NA

CDR3: CASSPTVSTEAFF
DNA: TGTGCCAGCTCACCGACAGTTAGCACTGAAGCTTTCTTT
V: TRBV18
J: TRBJ1-1
size: NA
D: NA

CDR3: CASSSLRDSNHYEQYF
DNA: TGTGCCAGCAGCTCCCTCCGGGACTCAAACCACTACGAGCAGTACTTC
V: TRBV7-8
J: TRBJ2-7
size: NA
D: NA

CDR3: CASSLRGETQYF
DNA: TGTGCTAGCAGCTTACGAGGAGAGACCCAGTACTTC
V: TRBV7-7
J: TRBJ2-5
size: NA
D: NA

CDR3: CASSLGEGNQPQHF
DNA: TGTGCCAGCAGCCTCGGGGAGGGCAATCAGCCCCAGCATTTT
V: TRBV2
J: TRBJ1-5
size: NA
D: NA

CDR3: CASSPPGAEEGYGYTF
DNA: TGTGCCAGCAGCCCCCCAGGCGCGGAGGAGGGCTATGGCTACACCTTC
V: TRBV7-9
J: TRBJ1-2
size: NA
D: NA

CDR3: CASSIWTSWEETQYF
DNA: TGTGCCAGCAGCATCTGGACTAGCTGGGAAGAGACCCAGTACTTC
V: TRBV11-2
J: TRBJ2-5
size: NA
D: TRBD2

CDR3: CASQLNRGRETQYF
DNA: TGTGCCAGTCAGCTCAACAGGGGGCGAGAGACCCAGTACTTC
V: TRBV5-5
J: TRBJ2-5
size: NA
D: TRBD1

CDR3: CASSFTYTHEQYF
DNA: TGTGCCAGCAGCTTTACCTATACCCACGAGCAGTACTTC
V: TRBV13
J: TRBJ2-7
size: once
D: NA

CDR3: CASSEPSGFNTEAFF
DNA: TGTGCCAGCAGTGAACCCTCAGGTTTTAACACTGAAGCTTTCTTT
V: TRBV6-1
J: TRBJ1-1
size: once
D: NA

CDR3: CASSHQAGALGKNYEQYF
DNA: TGTGCCAGCAGCCATCAGGCGGGGGCCCTGGGAAAGAACTACGAGCAGTACTTC
V: TRBV5-6
J: TRBJ2-7
size: NA
D: NA